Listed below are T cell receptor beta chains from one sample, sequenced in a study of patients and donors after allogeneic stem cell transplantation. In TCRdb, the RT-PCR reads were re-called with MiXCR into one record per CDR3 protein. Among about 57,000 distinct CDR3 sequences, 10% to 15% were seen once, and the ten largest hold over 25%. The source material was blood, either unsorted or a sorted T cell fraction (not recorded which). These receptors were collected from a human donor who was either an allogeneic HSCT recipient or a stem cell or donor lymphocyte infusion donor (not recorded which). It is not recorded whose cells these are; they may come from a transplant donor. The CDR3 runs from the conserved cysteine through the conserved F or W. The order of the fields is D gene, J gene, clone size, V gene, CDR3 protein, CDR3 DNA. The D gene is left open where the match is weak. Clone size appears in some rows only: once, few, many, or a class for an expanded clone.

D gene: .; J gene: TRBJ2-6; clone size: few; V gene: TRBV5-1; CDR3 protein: CASTIFYGAWAGANVLTF; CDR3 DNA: TGCGCCAGCACCATCTTTTATGGGGCCTGGGCTGGGGCCAACGTCCTGACTTTC
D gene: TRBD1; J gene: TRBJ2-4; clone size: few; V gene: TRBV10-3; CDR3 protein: CAISQDRADIQYF; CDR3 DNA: TGTGCCATCAGCCAGGACAGGGCGGACATTCAGTACTTC
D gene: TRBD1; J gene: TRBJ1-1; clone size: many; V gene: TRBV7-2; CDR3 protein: CASSFRQGRDTEAFF; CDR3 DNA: TGTGCCAGCAGCTTCAGACAGGGGAGGGACACTGAAGCTTTCTTT
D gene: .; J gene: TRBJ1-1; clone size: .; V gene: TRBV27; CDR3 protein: CASSFMSAMNTEAFF; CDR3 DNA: TGTGCCAGCAGTTTTATGTCGGCGATGAACACTGAAGCTTTCTTT
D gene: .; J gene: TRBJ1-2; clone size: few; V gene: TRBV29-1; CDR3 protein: CSVEGSYGYTF; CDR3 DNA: TGCAGCGTTGAGGGCAGTTATGGCTACACCTTC
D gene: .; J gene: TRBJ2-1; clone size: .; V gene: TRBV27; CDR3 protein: CASSLALDYEQFF; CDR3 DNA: TGTGCCAGCAGTTTAGCTTTGGACTATGAGCAGTTCTTC
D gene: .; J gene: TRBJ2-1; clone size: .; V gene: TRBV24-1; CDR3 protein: CATSDLHGGGTQQFF; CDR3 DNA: TGTGCCACCAGTGATTTGCATGGCGGTGGCACCCAGCAGTTCTTC
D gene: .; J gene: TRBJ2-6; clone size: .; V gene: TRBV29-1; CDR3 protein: CSVQASSGANVLTF; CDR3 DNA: TGCAGCGTCCAGGCAAGCTCTGGGGCCAACGTCCTGACTTTC
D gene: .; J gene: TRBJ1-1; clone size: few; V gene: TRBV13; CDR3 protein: CASSFSYPNTEAFF; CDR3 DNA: TGTGCCAGCAGCTTCTCATATCCTAACACTGAAGCTTTCTTT
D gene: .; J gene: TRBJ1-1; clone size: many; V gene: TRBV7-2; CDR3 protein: CASSLGKMNTEAFF; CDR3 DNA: TGTGCCAGCAGCTTAGGAAAAATGAACACTGAAGCTTTCTTT
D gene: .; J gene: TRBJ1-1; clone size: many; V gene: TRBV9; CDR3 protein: CASSPQAHTEAFF; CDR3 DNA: TGTGCCAGCAGCCCCCAAGCGCACACTGAAGCTTTCTTT
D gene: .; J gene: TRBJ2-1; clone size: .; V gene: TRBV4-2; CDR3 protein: CASSQEPAVNEQFF; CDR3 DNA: TGTGCCAGCAGCCAAGAACCGGCTGTAAATGAGCAGTTCTTC
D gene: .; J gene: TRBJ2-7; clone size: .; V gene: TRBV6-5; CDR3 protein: CASSRNSQYTYEQYF; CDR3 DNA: TGTGCCAGCAGCCGAAACTCACAGTACACCTACGAGCAGTACTTC
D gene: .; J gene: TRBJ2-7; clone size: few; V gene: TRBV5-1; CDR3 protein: CASSLDLVYDEQYF; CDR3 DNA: TGCGCCAGCAGCTTGGATCTGGTCTACGACGAGCAGTACTTC
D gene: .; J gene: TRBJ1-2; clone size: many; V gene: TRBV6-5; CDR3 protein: CASSYSGDGSLGYGYTF; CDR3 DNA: TGTGCCAGCAGTTACTCCGGGGACGGGAGTTTGGGCTATGGCTACACCTTC
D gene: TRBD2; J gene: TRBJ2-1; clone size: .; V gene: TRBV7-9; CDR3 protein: CASSLASSGTSYNEQFF; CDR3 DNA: TGTGCCAGCAGCTTAGCGTCTAGCGGGACCTCCTACAATGAGCAGTTCTTC
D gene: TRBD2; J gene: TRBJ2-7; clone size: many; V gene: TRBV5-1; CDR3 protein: CASSPAQGLGYEQYF; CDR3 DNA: TGCGCCAGCAGCCCGGCACAAGGACTAGGTTACGAGCAGTACTTC
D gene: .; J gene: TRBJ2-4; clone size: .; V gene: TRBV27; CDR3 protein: CASRSPQDPKNIQYF; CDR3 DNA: TGTGCCAGCAGATCTCCTCAGGACCCCAAAAACATTCAGTACTTC
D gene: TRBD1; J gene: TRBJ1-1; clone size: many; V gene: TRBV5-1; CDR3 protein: CASNQGANTEAFF; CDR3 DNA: TGCGCCAGCAATCAGGGGGCGAACACTGAAGCTTTCTTT
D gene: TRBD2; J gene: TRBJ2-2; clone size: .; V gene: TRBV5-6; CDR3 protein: CASTDGRGLAGDGELFF; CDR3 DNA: TGTGCCAGCACCGATGGGAGGGGACTAGCGGGAGACGGGGAGCTGTTTTTT
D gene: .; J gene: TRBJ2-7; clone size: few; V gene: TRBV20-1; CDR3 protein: CSAYHWGSYEQYF; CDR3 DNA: TGCAGTGCTTATCACTGGGGCTCCTACGAGCAGTACTTC
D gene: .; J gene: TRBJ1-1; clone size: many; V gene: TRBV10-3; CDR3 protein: CAIRGGTEAFF; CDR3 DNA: TGTGCCATCAGGGGGGGCACTGAAGCTTTCTTT
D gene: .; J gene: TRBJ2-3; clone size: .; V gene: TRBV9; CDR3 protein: CASSAPPGVGPDTQYF; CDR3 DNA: TGTGCCAGCAGCGCACCTCCTGGGGTCGGGCCAGATACGCAGTATTTT
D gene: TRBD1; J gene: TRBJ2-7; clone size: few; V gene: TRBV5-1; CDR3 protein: CASSWIGQGTSYEQYF; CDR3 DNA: TGCGCCAGCAGCTGGATTGGACAGGGGACCTCCTACGAGCAGTACTTC
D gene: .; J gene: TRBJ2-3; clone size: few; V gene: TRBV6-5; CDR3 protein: CASSYSRRLEGRDTDTQYF; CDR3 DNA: TGTGCCAGCAGTTATAGTAGACGGCTGGAGGGTAGAGACACAGATACGCAGTATTTT
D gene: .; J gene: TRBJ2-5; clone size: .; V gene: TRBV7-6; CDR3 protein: CASSIRTGYQETQYF; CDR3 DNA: TGTGCCAGCAGCATAAGAACAGGGTATCAAGAGACCCAGTACTTC
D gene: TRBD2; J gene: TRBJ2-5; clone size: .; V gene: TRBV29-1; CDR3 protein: CSVEDRPSGRLAETQYF; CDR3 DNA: TGCAGCGTTGAAGATAGGCCTAGCGGGAGACTTGCGGAGACCCAGTACTTC
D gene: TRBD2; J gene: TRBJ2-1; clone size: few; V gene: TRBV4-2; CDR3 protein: CASSRTGTSGNDEQFF; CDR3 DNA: TGTGCCAGCAGCCGAACCGGGACTAGCGGGAACGATGAGCAGTTCTTC
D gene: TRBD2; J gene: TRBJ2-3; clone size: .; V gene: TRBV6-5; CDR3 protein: CASSYFGLAGGKDTQYF; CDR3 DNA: TGTGCCAGCAGTTACTTCGGACTAGCGGGAGGAAAAGATACGCAGTATTTT
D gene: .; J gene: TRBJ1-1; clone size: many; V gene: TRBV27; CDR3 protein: CASSNLDMSTEAFF; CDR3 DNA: TGTGCCAGCAGTAACTTAGATATGTCCACTGAAGCTTTCTTT
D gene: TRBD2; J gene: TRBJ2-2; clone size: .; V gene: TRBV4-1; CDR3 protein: CASSQLAGGNTGELFF; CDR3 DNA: TGCGCCAGCAGCCAACTAGCGGGAGGCAACACCGGGGAGCTGTTTTTT
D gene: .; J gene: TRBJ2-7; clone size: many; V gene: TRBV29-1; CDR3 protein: CSAMTSWDEQYF; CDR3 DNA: TGCAGCGCTATGACTAGTTGGGACGAGCAGTACTTC
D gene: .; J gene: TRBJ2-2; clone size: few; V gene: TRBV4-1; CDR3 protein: CASSQDSVENTGELFF; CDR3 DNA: TGCGCCAGCAGCCAGGACTCGGTCGAGAACACCGGGGAGCTGTTTTTT
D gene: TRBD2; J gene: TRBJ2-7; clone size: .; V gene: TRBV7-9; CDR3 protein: CASSSSGLSYEQYF; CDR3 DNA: TGTGCCAGCAGCTCTAGCGGGTTGTCCTACGAGCAGTACTTC
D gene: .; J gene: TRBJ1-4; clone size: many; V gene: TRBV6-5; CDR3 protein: CASSQRENGEKLFF; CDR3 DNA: TGTGCCAGCAGTCAAAGGGAGAATGGCGAAAAACTGTTTTTT
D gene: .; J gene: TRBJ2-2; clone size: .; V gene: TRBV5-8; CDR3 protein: CASSLGSAFTGELFF; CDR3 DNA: TGTGCCAGCAGCTTGGGAAGTGCATTTACCGGGGAGCTGTTTTTT
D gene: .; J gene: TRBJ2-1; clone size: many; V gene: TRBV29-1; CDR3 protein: CSVEDLSRLAHNEQFF; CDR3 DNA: TGCAGCGTTGAAGATCTCAGTAGGCTAGCACACAATGAGCAGTTCTTC
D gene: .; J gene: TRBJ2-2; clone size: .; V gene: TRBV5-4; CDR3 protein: CASSLDPNTGELFF; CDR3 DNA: TGTGCCAGCAGCTTGGACCCCAACACCGGGGAGCTGTTTTTT
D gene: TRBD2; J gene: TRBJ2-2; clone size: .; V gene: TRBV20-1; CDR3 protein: CSASLAGGPIGELFF; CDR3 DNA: TGCAGTGCTTCCCTAGCGGGAGGGCCAATCGGGGAGCTGTTTTTT
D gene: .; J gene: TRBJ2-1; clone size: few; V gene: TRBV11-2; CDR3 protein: CASSFFSGDNEQFF; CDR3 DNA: TGTGCCAGCAGCTTTTTCTCCGGCGACAATGAGCAGTTCTTC
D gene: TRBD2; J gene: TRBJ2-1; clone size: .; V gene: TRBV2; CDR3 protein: CASSEDRLAERVGDEQFF; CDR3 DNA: TGTGCCAGCAGTGAAGACCGACTAGCGGAGAGAGTGGGTGATGAGCAGTTCTTC
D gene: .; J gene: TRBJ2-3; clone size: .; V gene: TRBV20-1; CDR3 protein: CSARQTAQNTQYF; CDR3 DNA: TGCAGTGCTAGACAGACAGCACAGAATACGCAGTATTTT
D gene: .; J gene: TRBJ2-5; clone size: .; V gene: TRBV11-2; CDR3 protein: CASSRMKWETQYF; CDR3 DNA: TGTGCCAGCAGCCGAATGAAGTGGGAGACCCAGTACTTC
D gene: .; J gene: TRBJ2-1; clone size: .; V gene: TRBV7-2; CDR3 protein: CAKGLYNEQFF; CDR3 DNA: TGTGCCAAAGGACTATACAATGAGCAGTTCTTC
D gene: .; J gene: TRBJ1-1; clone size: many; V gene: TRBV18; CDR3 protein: CASSPQVSYTEAFF; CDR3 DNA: TGTGCCAGCTCACCTCAGGTTTCCTACACTGAAGCTTTCTTT
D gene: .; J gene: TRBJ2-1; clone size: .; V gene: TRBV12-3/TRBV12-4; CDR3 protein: CASSRTNNEQFF; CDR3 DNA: TGTGCCAGCAGTCGAACAAACAATGAGCAGTTCTTC
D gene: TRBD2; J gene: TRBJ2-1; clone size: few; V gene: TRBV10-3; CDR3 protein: CAISALAGTGNEQFF; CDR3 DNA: TGTGCCATCTCTGCGTTAGCGGGAACGGGTAATGAGCAGTTCTTC
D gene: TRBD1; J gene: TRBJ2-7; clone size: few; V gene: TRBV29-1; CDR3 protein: CSVDSGTGASYEQYF; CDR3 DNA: TGCAGCGTCGACTCCGGGACAGGGGCGTCCTACGAGCAGTACTTC
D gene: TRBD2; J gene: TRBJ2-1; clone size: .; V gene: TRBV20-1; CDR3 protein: CSATPSSGRSNNEQFF; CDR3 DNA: TGCAGTGCGACCCCCTCTAGCGGGAGGTCGAACAATGAGCAGTTCTTC